This T cell receptor beta chain was retrieved from a study of blood T cell repertoires in COVID-19. With 5 bases removed from V and 6 bases from J, the gap between germline ends came to 23 bases. Germline-derived CDR1 and CDR2 are SEHNR and FQNEAQ (reference sequence). The CDR3 consists of 17 residues. Original processing notes: Reference gene primers were amplified, and this amplification served to estimate nucleated cell counts. Measured with immunoSEQ multiplex PCR; TCRdb has only the in-frame clones, and not every one. The V and J calls and clone size were taken over from that table, and D and trimming were inferred from the DNA. The data hold more than 300,000 clones, with about nine tenths observed a single time.

The rearrangement links TRBV7-9 to TRBJ2-1, with D possibly being TRBD2 (6 bases). The TCR originated in a woman aged 70-85 years with COVID-19, enrolled during active disease. Sequenced input: peripheral blood. This CDR3 is CASSRVAGTDYTNEQFF. The CDR3 region has the DNA TGTGCCAGCAGCCGCGTAGCCGGGACGGACTATACCAATGAGCAGTTCTTC.